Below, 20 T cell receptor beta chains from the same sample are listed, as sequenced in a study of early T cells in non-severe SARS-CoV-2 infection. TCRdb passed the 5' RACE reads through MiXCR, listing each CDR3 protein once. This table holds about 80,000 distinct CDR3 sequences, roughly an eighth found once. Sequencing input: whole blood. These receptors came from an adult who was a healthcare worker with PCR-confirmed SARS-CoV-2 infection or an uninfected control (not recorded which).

This CDR3 is CASSPPAGGGALNEQFF. In DNA form, the CDR3 reads TGTGCCAGCTCACCCCCCGCAGGCGGGGGGGCCCTCAATGAGCAGTTCTTC. The chain has TRBV18 and TRBJ2-1; 9 bases are a match to TRBD2. The CDR3 length is 17 residues. V gave up 3 bases and J gave up 6 bases; unmatched junction bases: 12. CDR1 KGHSH and CDR2 LQKENI come from the germline V gene. Together with reference TRBV18 and TRBJ2-1, the CDR3 gives the full variable domain: NAGVMQNPRHLVRRRGQEARLRCSPMKGHSHVYWYRQLPEEGLKFMVYLQKENIIDESGMPKERFSAEFPKEGPSILRIQQVVRGDSAAYFCASSPPAGGGALNEQFFGPGTRLTVL.

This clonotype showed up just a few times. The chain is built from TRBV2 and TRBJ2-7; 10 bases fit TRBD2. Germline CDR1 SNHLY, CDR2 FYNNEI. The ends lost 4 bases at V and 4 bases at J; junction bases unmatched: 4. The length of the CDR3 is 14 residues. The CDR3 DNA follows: TGTGCCAGCAGTGGTAGCGGGGGGTCATACGAGCAGTACTTC. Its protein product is CASSGSGGSYEQYF.

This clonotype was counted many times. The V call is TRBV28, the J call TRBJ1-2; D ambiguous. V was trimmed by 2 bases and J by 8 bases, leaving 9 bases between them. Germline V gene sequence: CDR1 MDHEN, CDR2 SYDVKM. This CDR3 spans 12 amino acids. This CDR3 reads CASSLGSWGYTF. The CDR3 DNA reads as TGTGCCAGCAGTTTAGGGTCTTGGGGCTACACCTTC.

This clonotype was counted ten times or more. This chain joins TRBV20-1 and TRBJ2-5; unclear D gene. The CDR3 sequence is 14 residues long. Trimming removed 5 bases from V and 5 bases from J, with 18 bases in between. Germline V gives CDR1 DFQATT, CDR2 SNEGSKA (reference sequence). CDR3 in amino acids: CSARPLKEYETQYF. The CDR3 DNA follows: TGCAGTGCTCGCCCCCTAAAGGAATATGAGACCCAGTACTTC.

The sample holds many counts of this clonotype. The CDR3 nucleotides are TGCAGCGGCGGACTAGCGGGGCAAGAGACCCAGTACTTC. It codes for CSGGLAGQETQYF. This chain uses TRBV29-1 with TRBJ2-5; 12 positions match TRBD2. Per the germline V gene, CDR1 is SQVTM and CDR2 is ANQGSEA. The V segment lost 7 bases and the J segment 2 bases; nucleotides outside the gene matches: 2. CDR3 size: 13 residues.

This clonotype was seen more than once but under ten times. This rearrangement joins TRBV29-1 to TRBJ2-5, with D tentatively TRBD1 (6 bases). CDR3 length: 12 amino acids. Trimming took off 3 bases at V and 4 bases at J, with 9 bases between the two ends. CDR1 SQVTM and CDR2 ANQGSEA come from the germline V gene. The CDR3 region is CSVDQGIETQYF. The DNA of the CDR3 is TGCAGCGTTGATCAGGGGATAGAGACCCAGTACTTC.

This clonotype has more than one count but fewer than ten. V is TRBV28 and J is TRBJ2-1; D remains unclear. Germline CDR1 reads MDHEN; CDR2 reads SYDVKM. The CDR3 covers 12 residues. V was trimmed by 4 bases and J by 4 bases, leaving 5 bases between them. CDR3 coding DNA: TGTGCCAGCAGTTCCCCATACAATGAGCAGTTCTTC. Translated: CASSSPYNEQFF.

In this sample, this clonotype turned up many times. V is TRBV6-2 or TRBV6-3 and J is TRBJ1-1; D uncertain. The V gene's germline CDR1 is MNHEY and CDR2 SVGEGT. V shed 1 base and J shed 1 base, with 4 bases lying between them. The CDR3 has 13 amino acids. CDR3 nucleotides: TGTGCCAGCAGTTACTGGACGAACACTGAAGCTTTCTTT. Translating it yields CASSYWTNTEAFF.

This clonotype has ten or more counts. CDR3: CATSDPGPVGYGETQYF. CDR3 coding DNA: TGTGCCACCAGTGACCCGGGCCCCGTGGGCTACGGAGAGACCCAGTACTTC. The rearrangement links TRBV24-1 to TRBJ2-5, with no clear D. The germline V gene has CDR1 KGHDR and CDR2 SFDVKD. Trimming removed 4 bases at V and 4 bases at J, with 21 bases between. The CDR3 totals 17 residues.

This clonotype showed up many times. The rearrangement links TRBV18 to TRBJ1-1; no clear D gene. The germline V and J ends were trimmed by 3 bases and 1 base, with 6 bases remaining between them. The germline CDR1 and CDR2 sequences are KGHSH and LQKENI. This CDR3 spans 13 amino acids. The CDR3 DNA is TGTGCCAGCTCACCCAAGGGGAACACTGAAGCTTTCTTT. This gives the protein CASSPKGNTEAFF.

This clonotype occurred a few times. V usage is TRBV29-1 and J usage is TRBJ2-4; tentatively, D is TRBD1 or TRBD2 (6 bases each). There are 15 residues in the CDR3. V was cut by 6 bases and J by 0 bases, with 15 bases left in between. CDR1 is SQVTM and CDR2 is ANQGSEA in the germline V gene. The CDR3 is CSVRRGAKAKNIQYF. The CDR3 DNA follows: TGCAGCGTCAGAAGGGGGGCGAAAGCCAAAAACATTCAGTACTTC.

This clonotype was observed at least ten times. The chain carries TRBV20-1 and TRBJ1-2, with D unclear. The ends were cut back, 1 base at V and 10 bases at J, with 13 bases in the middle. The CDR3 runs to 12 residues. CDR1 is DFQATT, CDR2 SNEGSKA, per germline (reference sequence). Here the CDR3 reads CSARVSGLNYTF. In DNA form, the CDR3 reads TGCAGTGCTAGAGTTTCGGGTTTGAACTACACCTTC.

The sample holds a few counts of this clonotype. CDR3 region: CSAGPTVNNEQFF. CDR3 sequence (DNA): TGCAGTGCTGGACCGACAGTTAACAATGAGCAGTTCTTC. This rearrangement joins TRBV20-1 to TRBJ2-1, with D possibly being TRBD1 (5 bases). The CDR3 length is 13 residues. The germline V gene has CDR1 DFQATT and CDR2 SNEGSKA (reference sequence). Trimming pared 5 bases from V and 5 bases from J, leaving 13 bases between.

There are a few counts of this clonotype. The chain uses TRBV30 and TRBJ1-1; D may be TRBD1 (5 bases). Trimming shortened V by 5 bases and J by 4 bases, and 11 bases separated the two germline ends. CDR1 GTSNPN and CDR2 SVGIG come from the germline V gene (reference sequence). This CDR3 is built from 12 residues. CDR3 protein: CAWGTGSTEAFF. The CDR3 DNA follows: TGTGCCTGGGGAACAGGCAGCACTGAAGCTTTCTTT. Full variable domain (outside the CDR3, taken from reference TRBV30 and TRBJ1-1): SQTIHQWPATLVQPVGSPLSLECTVEGTSNPNLYWYRQAAGRGLQLLFYSVGIGQISSEVPQNLSASRPQDRQFILSSKKLLLSDSGFYLCAWGTGSTEAFFGQGTRLTVV.

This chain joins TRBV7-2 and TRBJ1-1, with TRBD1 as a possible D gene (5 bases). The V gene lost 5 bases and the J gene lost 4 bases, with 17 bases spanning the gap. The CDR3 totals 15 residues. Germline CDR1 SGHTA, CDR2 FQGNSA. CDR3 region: CASSPRSDIPTEAFF. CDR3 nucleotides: TGTGCCAGCAGCCCTCGATCGGACATCCCCACTGAAGCTTTCTTT.

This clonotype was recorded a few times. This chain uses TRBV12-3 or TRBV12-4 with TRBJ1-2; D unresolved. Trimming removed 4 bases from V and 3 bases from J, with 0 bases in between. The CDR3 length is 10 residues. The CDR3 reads CASSYYGYTF. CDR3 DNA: TGTGCCAGCAGTTACTATGGCTACACCTTC.

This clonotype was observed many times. The CDR3 coding sequence is TGTGCCAGCAGCCAAAGAACCGGGGTAGGAGATACGCAGTATTTT. Its translation: CASSQRTGVGDTQYF. The V gene is TRBV14, the J gene TRBJ2-3, with D perhaps TRBD2 (5 bases). The germline CDR1 and CDR2 sequences are SGHDN and FVKESK. V lost 2 bases, J lost 5 bases, and 14 bases lay in between. CDR3 length: 15 residues.

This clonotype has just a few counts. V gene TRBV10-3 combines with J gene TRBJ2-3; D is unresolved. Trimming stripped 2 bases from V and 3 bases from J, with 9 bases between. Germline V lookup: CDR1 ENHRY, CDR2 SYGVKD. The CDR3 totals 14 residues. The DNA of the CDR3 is TGTGCCATCAGTGAGGGTGGAGAGACAGATACGCAGTATTTT. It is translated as CAISEGGETDTQYF.

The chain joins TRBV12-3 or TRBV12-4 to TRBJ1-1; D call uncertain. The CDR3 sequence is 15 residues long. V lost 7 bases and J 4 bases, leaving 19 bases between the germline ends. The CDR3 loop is CASIPGGRAITEAFF. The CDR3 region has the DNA TGTGCCAGCATCCCTGGAGGACGGGCAATCACTGAAGCTTTCTTT.

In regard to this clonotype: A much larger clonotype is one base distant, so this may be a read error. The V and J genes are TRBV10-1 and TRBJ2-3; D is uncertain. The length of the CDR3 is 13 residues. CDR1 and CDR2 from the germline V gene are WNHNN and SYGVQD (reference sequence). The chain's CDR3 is CAGSDGGTDTQYF. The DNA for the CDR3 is TGCGCCGGCAGTGACGGTGGCACAGATACGCAGTATTTT.